This T cell receptor (beta chain) was identified during a study of blood T cell repertoires in COVID-19. In the authors' workflow: Reference gene primer amplification gave nucleated cell count estimates. The repertoire was sequenced with immunoSEQ multiplex PCR; TCRdb's copy has only in-frame clones and lacks some. V, J and clone size are taken as reported in that table, and D and trimming were inferred from the DNA itself. The data contain 250,000 or so clones, around nine tenths of them seen just once; the ten biggest clones take up roughly 5%. The TCR was taken from a woman aged 55-70 years with COVID-19, enrolled during active disease. Sequenced sample: peripheral blood.

The CDR3 DNA reads as TGTGCTAGTGGTTTGTGGGGAGCTGGGGCCAACGTCCTGACTTTC. The encoded protein is CASGLWGAGANVLTF. The chain uses TRBV12-5 and TRBJ2-6, with D tentatively TRBD2 (5 bases). V dropped 2 bases and J dropped 2 bases, with 7 bases sitting between them. Germline CDR1 LGHNT, CDR2 FRNRAP. The CDR3 extends over 15 amino acids.